Listed below are T cell receptor beta chains from one sample, sequenced in a study of vaccination and CD4 T cells after COVID-19. TCRdb independently ran MiXCR on the PCR reads; one entry per CDR3 protein. The sample carries approximately 12,000 distinct CDR3 sequences, approximately 50% recorded once. For these TCRs, the target antigens are not known. Sequencing was performed on CD4+ T cells from blood, cultured in vitro. All receptors derive from a human donor who had recovered from COVID-19. Both conserved end residues are part of each CDR3. D genes are given only for firm matches. Size is omitted from some rows. Given values are once, few, many or a class for expanded clones.

CDR3nt,CDR3aa,abundance,v_gene,len,j_gene,d_gene
TGTGCCAGCAGCCAAACTAGCGGAGAGGGCCTCGAGCAGTTCTTC,CASSQTSGEGLEQFF,.,TRBV7-9,15,TRBJ2-1,TRBD2
TGTGCCAGCAGTGAAGCGCTGGGACAGGGCCCGGTGCGCTACACCTTC,CASSEALGQGPVRYTF,.,TRBV6-1,16,TRBJ1-2,TRBD1
TGTGCCAGCAGCGACAGGGAGGGAGATCAGCCCCAGCATTTT,CASSDREGDQPQHF,few,TRBV7-8,14,TRBJ1-5,TRBD1
TGCGCCAGCAGCCATCTCGACAGCTCTGGAAACACCATATATTTT,CASSHLDSSGNTIYF,.,TRBV4-1,15,TRBJ1-3,.
TGTGCCAGCAGTTACTCTGGGGGCCAATGGAACACTGAAGCTTTCTTT,CASSYSGGQWNTEAFF,.,TRBV6-2/TRBV6-3,16,TRBJ1-1,.
TGTGCCAGTAGGTTCCAGGACAGTGGCTACACCTTC,CASRFQDSGYTF,.,TRBV19,12,TRBJ1-2,.
TGTGCCACGACAGAGAACACTGAAGCTTTCTTT,CATTENTEAFF,.,TRBV19,11,TRBJ1-1,.
TGTGCCAGCAGTCAAAACAGGGGGCGAGAACAGCCCCAGCATTTT,CASSQNRGREQPQHF,.,TRBV28,15,TRBJ1-5,TRBD1
TGTGCCAGCAGTTTATCGGGAGGGGTCGGAGATACGCAGTATTTT,CASSLSGGVGDTQYF,.,TRBV27,15,TRBJ2-3,TRBD2
TGCAGTGCTAAGCTAGCGGGGGGGTACAATGAGCAGTTCTTC,CSAKLAGGYNEQFF,.,TRBV20-1,14,TRBJ2-1,TRBD2
TGCAGTGCTAGAGCGTTACGGAGCTGGGCGGATTATGGCTACACCTTC,CSARALRSWADYGYTF,few,TRBV20-1,16,TRBJ1-2,.
TGTGCCAGCAGGACCTATGGACATAACCTCTACAATGAGCAGTTCTTC,CASRTYGHNLYNEQFF,.,TRBV2,16,TRBJ2-1,.
TGCAGTGCTAGAGTGAGCGGATACACAGATACGCAGTATTTT,CSARVSGYTDTQYF,few,TRBV20-1,14,TRBJ2-3,.
TGTGCCACCTGGGTGGGGGACAGGGAAGCGCAGTACTTC,CATWVGDREAQYF,.,TRBV10-3,13,TRBJ2-7,TRBD1
TGTGCCATTGGACTAGCGGGAAGTCTCTACAATGAGCAGTTCTTC,CAIGLAGSLYNEQFF,once,TRBV24-1,15,TRBJ2-1,TRBD2
TGCGCCAGCAGCCATGAACCGACAGGGTCGGGGAATTCACCCCTCCACTTT,CASSHEPTGSGNSPLHF,medium-sized,TRBV4-1,17,TRBJ1-6,TRBD1
TGTGCCAGCAGTTCTCCGGGGCGTGCTGGAGAGACCCAGTACTTC,CASSSPGRAGETQYF,few,TRBV6-5,15,TRBJ2-5,.
TGCAGCGTTCGGGGGACAGGTCTGAACACTGAAGCTTTCTTT,CSVRGTGLNTEAFF,.,TRBV29-1,14,TRBJ1-1,TRBD1